Sequencing of this TCR beta chain was carried out in a study of post-analysis software for immune sequencing data. The wider study: The patients showed relapsing-remitting, secondary progressive and progressive-relapsing multiple sclerosis courses.

This clonotype was seen more than once but under ten times. Its target is unknown. Study-wide results and caveats: Compared with controls, patients showed significantly lower normalized Chao1 diversity. A handful of TRBV segments (TRBV5-6, TRBV5-1 and TRBV20-1 among them) occurred more frequently in patients than in controls. F-measure co-clustering was strong for batch-matched samples.

Each TCR beta cDNA library carried unique molecular identifiers. The authors obtained roughly 0.5 million cDNA molecules from approximately 0.95 to 9.8 million T cells. Each CDR3 protein is one row after TCRdb ran MiXCR on the PCR reads. Of 430,000 or so distinct CDR3 sequences in the sample, 39% were seen once. The CDR3 has 15 residues. The specimen was blood. This sequence joins TRBV21-1 and TRBJ2-7; the listed D gene, TRBD1, was not tested against the DNA. TRBV21-1 is a recognized pseudogene. This TCR was sampled from a girl aged 2-15 years with multiple sclerosis. CDR3 protein: CASGKEGAGSYEQYF. In DNA, the CDR3 is TGTGCCAGCGGCAAGGAGGGGGCGGGCTCCTACGAGCAGTACTTC.